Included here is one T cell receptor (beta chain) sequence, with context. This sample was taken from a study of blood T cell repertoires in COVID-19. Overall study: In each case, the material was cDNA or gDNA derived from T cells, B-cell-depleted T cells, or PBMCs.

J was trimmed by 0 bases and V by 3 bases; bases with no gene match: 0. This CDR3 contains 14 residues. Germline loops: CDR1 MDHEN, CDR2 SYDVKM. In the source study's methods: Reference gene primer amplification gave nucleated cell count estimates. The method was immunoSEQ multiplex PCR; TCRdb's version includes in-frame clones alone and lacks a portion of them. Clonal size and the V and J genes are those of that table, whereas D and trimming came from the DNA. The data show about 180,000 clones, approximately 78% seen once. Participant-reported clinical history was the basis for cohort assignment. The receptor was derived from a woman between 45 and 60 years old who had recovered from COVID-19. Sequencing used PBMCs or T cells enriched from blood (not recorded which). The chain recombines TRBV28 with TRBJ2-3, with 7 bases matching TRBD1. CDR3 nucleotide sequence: TGTGCCAGCAGTTTGGGACAGAGCACAGATACGCAGTATTTT. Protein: CASSLGQSTDTQYF.